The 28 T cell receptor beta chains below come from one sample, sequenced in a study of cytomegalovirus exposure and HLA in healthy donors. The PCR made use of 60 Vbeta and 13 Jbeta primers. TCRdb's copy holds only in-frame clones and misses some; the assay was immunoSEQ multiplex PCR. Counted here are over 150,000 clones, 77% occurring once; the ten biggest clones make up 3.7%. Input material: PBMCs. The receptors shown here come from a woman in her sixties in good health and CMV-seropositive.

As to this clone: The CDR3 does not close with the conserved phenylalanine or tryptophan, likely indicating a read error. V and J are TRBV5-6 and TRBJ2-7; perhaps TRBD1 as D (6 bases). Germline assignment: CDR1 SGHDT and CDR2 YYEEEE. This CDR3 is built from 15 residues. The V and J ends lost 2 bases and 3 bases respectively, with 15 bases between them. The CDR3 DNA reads TGTGCCAGCAGCTTTCAAGACAGGACCTACTACGAGCAGTACCTC. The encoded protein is CASSFQDRTYYEQYL.

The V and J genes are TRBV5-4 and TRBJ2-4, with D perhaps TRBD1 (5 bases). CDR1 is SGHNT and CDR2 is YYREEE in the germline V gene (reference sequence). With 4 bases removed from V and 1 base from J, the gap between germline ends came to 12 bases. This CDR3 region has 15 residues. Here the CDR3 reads CASSRQLGAKNIQYF. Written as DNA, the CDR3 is TGTGCCAGCAGCCGACAGCTTGGGGCCAAAAACATTCAGTACTTC.

Written as DNA, the CDR3 is TGTGCCATCGGGCTCCGGAACACTGAAGCTTTCTTT. Its protein is CAIGLRNTEAFF. This chain connects TRBV10-3 to TRBJ1-1; D is uncertain. The CDR3 has 12 amino acids. The V gene's germline CDR1 is ENHRY and CDR2 SYGVKD. V lost 8 bases to trimming and J lost 1 base, with 8 bases between them.

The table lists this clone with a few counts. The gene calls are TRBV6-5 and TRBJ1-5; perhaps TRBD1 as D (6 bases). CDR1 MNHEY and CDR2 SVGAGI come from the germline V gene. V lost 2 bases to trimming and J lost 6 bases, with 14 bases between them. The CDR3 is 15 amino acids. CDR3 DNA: TGTGCCAGCAGTTACGGTCAGGGGAGGGTTCAGCCCCAGCATTTT. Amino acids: CASSYGQGRVQPQHF.

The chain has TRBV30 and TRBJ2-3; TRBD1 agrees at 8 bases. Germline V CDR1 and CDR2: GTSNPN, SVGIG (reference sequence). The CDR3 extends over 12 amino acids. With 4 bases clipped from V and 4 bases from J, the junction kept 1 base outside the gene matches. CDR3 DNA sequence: TGTGCCTGGAAACAGGGGGCAGATACGCAGTATTTT. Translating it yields CAWKQGADTQYF.

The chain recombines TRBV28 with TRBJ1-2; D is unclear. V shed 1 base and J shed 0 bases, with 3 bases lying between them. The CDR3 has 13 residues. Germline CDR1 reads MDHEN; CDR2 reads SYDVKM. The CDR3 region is CASSLSANYGYTF. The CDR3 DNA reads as TGTGCCAGCAGTTTATCTGCTAACTATGGCTACACCTTC.

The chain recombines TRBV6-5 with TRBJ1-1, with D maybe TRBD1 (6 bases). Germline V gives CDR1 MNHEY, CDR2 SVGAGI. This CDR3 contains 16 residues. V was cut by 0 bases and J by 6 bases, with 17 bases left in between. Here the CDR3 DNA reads TGTGCCAGCAGTTACTCCGGGGGGCTGTATCTCGCTGAAGCTTTCTTT. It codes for CASSYSGGLYLAEAFF.

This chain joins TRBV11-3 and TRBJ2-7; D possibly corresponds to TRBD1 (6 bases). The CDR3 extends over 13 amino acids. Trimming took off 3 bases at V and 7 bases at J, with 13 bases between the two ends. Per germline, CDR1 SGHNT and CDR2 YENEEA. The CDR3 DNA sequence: TGTGCCAGCAGCTTCGACCGTACAGGGGAGCAGTACTTC. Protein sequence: CASSFDRTGEQYF.

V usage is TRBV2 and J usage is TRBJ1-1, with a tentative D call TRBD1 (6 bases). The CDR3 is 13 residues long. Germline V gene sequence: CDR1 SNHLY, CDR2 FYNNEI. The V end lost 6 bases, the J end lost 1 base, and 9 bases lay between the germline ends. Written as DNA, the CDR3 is TGTGCCAGCAGAGACAGGAGGAACACTGAAGCTTTCTTT. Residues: CASRDRRNTEAFF. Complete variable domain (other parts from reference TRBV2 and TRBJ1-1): EPEVTQTPSHQVTQMGQEVILRCVPISNHLYFYWYRQILGQKVEFLVSFYNNEISEKSEIFDDQFSVERPDGSNFTLKIRSTKLEDSAMYFCASRDRRNTEAFFGQGTRLTVV.

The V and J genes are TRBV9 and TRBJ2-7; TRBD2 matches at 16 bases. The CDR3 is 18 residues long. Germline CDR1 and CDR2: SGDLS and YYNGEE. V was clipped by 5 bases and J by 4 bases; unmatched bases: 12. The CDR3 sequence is CASSRNPGLAGGRYEQYF. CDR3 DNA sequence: TGTGCCAGCAGTCGAAACCCGGGACTAGCGGGGGGGCGGTACGAGCAGTACTTC.

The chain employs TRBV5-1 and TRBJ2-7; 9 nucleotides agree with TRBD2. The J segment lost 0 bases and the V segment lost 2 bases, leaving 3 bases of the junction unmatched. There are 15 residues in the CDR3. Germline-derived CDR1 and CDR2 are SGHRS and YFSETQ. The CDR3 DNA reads TGCGCCAGCAGCTTAGCGGGGGGACACTCCTACGAGCAGTACTTC. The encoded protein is CASSLAGGHSYEQYF.

CDR3 in amino acids: CASSKPGTGGFEQYF. Written as DNA, the CDR3 is TGTGCCAGCAGTAAACCCGGGACAGGGGGGTTCGAGCAGTACTTC. The chain is built from TRBV28 and TRBJ2-7, with TRBD1 identical over 11 bases. V shed 5 bases, J shed 6 bases, and the junction held 9 bases outside the gene matches. The germline gives CDR1 MDHEN, CDR2 SYDVKM. The CDR3 totals 15 residues.

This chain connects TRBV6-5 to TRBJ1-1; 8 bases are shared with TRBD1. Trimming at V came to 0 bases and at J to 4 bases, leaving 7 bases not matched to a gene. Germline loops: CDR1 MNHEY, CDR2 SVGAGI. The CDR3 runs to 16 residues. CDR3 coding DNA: TGTGCCAGCAGTTACTCCCCAGGGGGCCAGGGCACTGAAGCTTTCTTT. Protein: CASSYSPGGQGTEAFF.

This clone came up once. The CDR3 sequence: CASSQLSGRGFYNEQFF. The CDR3 DNA follows: TGTGCCAGCAGCCAACTCAGCGGGAGGGGATTCTACAATGAGCAGTTCTTC. The chain couples TRBV4-2 to TRBJ2-1, with 10 bases matching TRBD2. The CDR3 totals 17 residues. Germline assignment: CDR1 LGHNA and CDR2 YNFKEQ. Trimming at V came to 2 bases and at J to 3 bases, leaving 7 bases not matched to a gene.

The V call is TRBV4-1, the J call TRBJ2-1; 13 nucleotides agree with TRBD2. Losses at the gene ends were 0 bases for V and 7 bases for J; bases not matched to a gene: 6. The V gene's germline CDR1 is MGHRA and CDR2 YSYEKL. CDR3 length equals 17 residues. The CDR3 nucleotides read TGCGCCAGCAGCCAAGATTTTGGGACTAGCGGGATGAATGAGCAGTTCTTC. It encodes CASSQDFGTSGMNEQFF.

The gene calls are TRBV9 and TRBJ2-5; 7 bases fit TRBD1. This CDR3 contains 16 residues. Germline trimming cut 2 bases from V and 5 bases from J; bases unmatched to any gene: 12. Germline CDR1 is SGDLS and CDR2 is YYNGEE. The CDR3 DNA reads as TGTGCCAGCAGCGTCGGACAGGCCTCACTGGCGGAGACCCAGTACTTC. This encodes CASSVGQASLAETQYF.

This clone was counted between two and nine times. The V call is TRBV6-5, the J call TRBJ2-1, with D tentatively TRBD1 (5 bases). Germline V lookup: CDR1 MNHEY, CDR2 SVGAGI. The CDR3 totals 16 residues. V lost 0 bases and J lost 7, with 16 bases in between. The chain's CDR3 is CASSYSIQQGQNEQFF. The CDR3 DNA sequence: TGTGCCAGCAGTTACTCGATCCAGCAGGGCCAGAATGAGCAGTTCTTC.

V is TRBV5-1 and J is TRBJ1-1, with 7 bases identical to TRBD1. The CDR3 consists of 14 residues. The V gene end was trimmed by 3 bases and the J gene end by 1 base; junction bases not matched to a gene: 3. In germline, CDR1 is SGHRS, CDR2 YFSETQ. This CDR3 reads CASSSQGTNTEAFF. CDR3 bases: TGCGCCAGCAGCTCACAGGGGACGAACACTGAAGCTTTCTTT.

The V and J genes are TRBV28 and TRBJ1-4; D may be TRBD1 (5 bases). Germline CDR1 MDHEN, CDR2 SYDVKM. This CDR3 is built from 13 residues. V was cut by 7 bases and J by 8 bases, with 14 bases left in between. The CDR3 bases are TGTGCCAGCAACCAGGGCGGGGGGGAAAAACTGTTTTTT. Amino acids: CASNQGGGEKLFF.

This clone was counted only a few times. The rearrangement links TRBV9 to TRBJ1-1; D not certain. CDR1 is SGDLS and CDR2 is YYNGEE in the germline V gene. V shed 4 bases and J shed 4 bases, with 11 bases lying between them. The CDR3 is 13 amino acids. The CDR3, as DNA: TGTGCCAGCAGCCCCCGGGTCGGCACTGAAGCTTTCTTT. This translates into CASSPRVGTEAFF.

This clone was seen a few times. DNA for the CDR3: TGTGCTAGTGGTAGCAGGACCGGGGAGCTGTTTTTT. Residues: CASGSRTGELFF. The chain joins TRBV12-5 to TRBJ2-2; D is undetermined. V lost 5 bases to trimming and J lost 5 bases, with 6 bases between them. The CDR3 is 12 amino acids. Germline assignment: CDR1 LGHNT and CDR2 FRNRAP.

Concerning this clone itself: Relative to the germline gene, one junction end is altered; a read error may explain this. In DNA form, the CDR3 reads TGTACCAGCAGCTCTGCAGGGAACACCGGGGAGCTGTTTTTT. It encodes CTSSSAGNTGELFF. V gene TRBV5-4 combines with J gene TRBJ2-2; no clear D gene. This CDR3 region has 14 residues. Looked up from germline, CDR1 is SGHNT and CDR2 is YYREEE (reference sequence).

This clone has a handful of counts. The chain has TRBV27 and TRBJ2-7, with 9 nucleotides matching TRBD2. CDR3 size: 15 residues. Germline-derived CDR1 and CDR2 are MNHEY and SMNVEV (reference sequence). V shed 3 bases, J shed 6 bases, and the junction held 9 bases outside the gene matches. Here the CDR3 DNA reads TGTGCCAGCAGTTTCGGCACTAGCGGGCAACTCGAGCAGTACTTC. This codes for CASSFGTSGQLEQYF.

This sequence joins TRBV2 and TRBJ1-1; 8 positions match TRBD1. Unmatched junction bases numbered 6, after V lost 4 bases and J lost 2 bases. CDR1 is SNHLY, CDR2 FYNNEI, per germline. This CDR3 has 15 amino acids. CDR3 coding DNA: TGTGCCAGCAGTGTGGGACAGGTCAGTAACACTGAAGCTTTCTTT. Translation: CASSVGQVSNTEAFF.

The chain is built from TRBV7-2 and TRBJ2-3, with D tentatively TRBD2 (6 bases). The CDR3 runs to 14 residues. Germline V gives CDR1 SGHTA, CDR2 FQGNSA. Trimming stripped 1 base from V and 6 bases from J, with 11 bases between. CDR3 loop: CASSLDPGVDTQYF. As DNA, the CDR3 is TGTGCCAGCAGCTTAGATCCGGGGGTGGATACGCAGTATTTT.

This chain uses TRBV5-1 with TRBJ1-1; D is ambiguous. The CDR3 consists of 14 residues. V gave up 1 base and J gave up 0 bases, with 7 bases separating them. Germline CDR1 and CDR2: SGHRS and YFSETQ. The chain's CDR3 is CASSLLPVNTEAFF. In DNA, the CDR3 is TGCGCCAGCAGCTTGTTGCCAGTGAACACTGAAGCTTTCTTT.

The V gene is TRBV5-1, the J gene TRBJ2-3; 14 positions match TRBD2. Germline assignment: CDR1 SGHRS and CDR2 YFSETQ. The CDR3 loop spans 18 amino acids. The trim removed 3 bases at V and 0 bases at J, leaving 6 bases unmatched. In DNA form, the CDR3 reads TGCGCCAGCAGCTCCGGACTAGCGGGAGGTCCCAGCACAGATACGCAGTATTTT. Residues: CASSSGLAGGPSTDTQYF.

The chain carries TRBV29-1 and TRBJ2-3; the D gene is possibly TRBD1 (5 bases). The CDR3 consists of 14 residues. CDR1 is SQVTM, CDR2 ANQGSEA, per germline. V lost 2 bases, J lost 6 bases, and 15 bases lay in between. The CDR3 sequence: CSVERGGVGDTQYF. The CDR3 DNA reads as TGCAGCGTTGAAAGGGGCGGAGTTGGGGATACGCAGTATTTT.